The 18 T cell receptor beta chains below all came from one sample that was sequenced in a study of cytomegalovirus exposure and HLA in healthy donors. Repertoires were generated with immunoSEQ multiplex PCR, while TCRdb's copy carries only in-frame clones and drops some. Among approximately 65,000 clones listed, nearly 95% were seen once. Sequencing used PBMCs. Receptors were obtained from a man aged 18 to 35 in good health and CMV-seropositive.

The rearrangement uses TRBV10-3 and TRBJ2-2; tentative D call: TRBD1 (5 bases). The V gene's germline CDR1 is ENHRY and CDR2 SYGVKD. CDR3 size: 15 residues. V gave up 2 bases and J gave up 4 bases, with 11 bases separating them. CDR3 protein: CAISEQGRGTGELFF. For the CDR3, the DNA is TGTGCCATCAGTGAGCAGGGAAGGGGCACCGGGGAGCTGTTTTTT.

The chain's CDR3 is CASSLLGGGGGTSGNTIYF. In DNA, the CDR3 is TGCGCCAGCAGCCTCCTAGGGGGGGGCGGTGGGACGTCTGGAAACACCATATATTTT. The rearrangement uses TRBV5-1 and TRBJ1-3, with D possibly TRBD1 on 6 matching bases. V lost 4 bases, J lost 1 base, and 24 bases lay in between. CDR1 SGHRS and CDR2 YFSETQ come from the germline V gene. The CDR3 runs 19 residues. Complete variable domain (other parts from reference TRBV5-1 and TRBJ1-3): KAGVTQTPRYLIKTRGQQVTLSCSPISGHRSVSWYQQTPGQGLQFLFEYFSETQRNKGNFPGRFSGRQFSNSRSEMNVSTLELGDSALYLCASSLLGGGGGTSGNTIYFGEGSWLTVV.

J is TRBJ2-7 and V is TRBV14; D unresolved. V dropped 2 bases and J dropped 9 bases, with 17 bases sitting between them. Germline V gene data show CDR1 as SGHDN and CDR2 as FVKESK. The CDR3 is 14 amino acids. The chain's CDR3 is CASSQNSNRLRQYF. DNA for the CDR3: TGTGCCAGCAGCCAAAATTCCAACAGATTGAGGCAGTACTTC. Full variable domain (outside the CDR3, taken from reference TRBV14 and TRBJ2-7): EAGVTQFPSHSVIEKGQTVTLRCDPISGHDNLYWYRRVMGKEIKFLLHFVKESKQDESGMPNNRFLAERTGGTYSTLKVQPAELEDSGVYFCASSQNSNRLRQYFGPGTRLTVT.

The chain carries TRBV6-1 and TRBJ2-5; TRBD2 is a possible D gene (5 bases). Per germline, CDR1 MNHNS and CDR2 SASEGT. The CDR3 totals 15 residues. The ends were cut back, 7 bases at V and 4 bases at J, with 19 bases in the middle. The CDR3 bases are TGTGCCAGCAAGCCGCAAGCGGCCACGGGAGAGACCCAGTACTTC. Encoded protein: CASKPQAATGETQYF.

The CDR3: CASSFPGDGYEQYF. CDR3 nucleotides: TGCGCCAGCAGCTTCCCCGGGGATGGTTACGAGCAGTACTTC. The V call is TRBV5-1, the J call TRBJ2-7, with D possibly TRBD2 on 5 matching bases. Trimming pared 2 bases from V and 4 bases from J, leaving 13 bases between. This CDR3 is 14 amino acids long. Per germline, CDR1 SGHRS and CDR2 YFSETQ.

This chain links TRBV5-1 with TRBJ1-2, with TRBD1 matching 9 bases. There are 17 residues in the CDR3. Germline CDR1 SGHRS, CDR2 YFSETQ. J was trimmed by 8 bases and V by 2 bases; bases with no gene match: 16. CDR3 in DNA: TGCGCCAGCAGCTTCGGGACAGGGACGGGAGCGGTCGCAGGCTACACCTTC. Translated, it gives CASSFGTGTGAVAGYTF.

V usage is TRBV6-1 and J usage is TRBJ1-1, with a tentative D call TRBD1 (6 bases). The CDR3 length is 13 residues. V was cut by 6 bases and J by 6 bases, with 14 bases left in between. Germline CDR1 MNHNS, CDR2 SASEGT. The CDR3 loop reads CASSEQGSAEAFF. The CDR3 region has the DNA TGTGCCAGCAGCGAACAGGGATCGGCTGAAGCTTTCTTT.

The chain has TRBV30 and TRBJ2-2; D gene unclear. Between the trimmed V and J ends, which lost 5 bases and 3 bases, there was a span of 13 bases. This CDR3 has 14 residues. Germline loops: CDR1 GTSNPN, CDR2 SVGIG (reference sequence). This CDR3 is CAWFKGGYTGELFF. In DNA form, the CDR3 reads TGTGCCTGGTTCAAAGGCGGCTACACCGGGGAGCTGTTTTTT.

The gene calls are TRBV7-2 and TRBJ1-1, with TRBD1 identical over 7 bases. V dropped 5 bases and J dropped 6; count of bases not matched to a gene: 9. The CDR3 is made up of 14 amino acids. Germline V gene sequence: CDR1 SGHTA, CDR2 FQGNSA. CDR3 region: CASSLLTGVAEAFF. CDR3 sequence (DNA): TGTGCCAGCAGCCTACTAACAGGGGTTGCTGAAGCTTTCTTT.

This chain connects TRBV4-1 to TRBJ2-1, with D possibly being TRBD2 (6 bases). The CDR3 totals 15 residues. Germline assignment: CDR1 MGHRA and CDR2 YSYEKL. Trimming shortened V by 1 base and J by 2 bases, and 9 bases separated the two germline ends. Written as DNA, the CDR3 is TGCGCCAGCAGCCAAGCGGGAGTCCCCTACAATGAGCAGTTCTTC. This codes for CASSQAGVPYNEQFF.

This clone has a single count. The gene calls are TRBV14 and TRBJ1-5, with 8 bases that match TRBD1. CDR3 length equals 14 residues. The germline CDR1 and CDR2 sequences are SGHDN and FVKESK. Trimming at V came to 2 bases and at J to 3 bases, leaving 0 bases not matched to a gene. The CDR3 sequence: CASSQQGANQPQHF. CDR3 nucleotide sequence: TGTGCCAGCAGCCAACAGGGGGCCAATCAGCCCCAGCATTTT.

J is TRBJ2-5 and V is TRBV6-1; 9 bases agree with TRBD1. CDR1 is MNHNS, CDR2 SASEGT, per germline. V was clipped by 4 bases and J by 5 bases; unmatched bases: 11. This CDR3 is built from 16 residues. CDR3 loop: CASSGGWTGVGETQYF. The CDR3 DNA reads as TGTGCCAGCAGTGGGGGCTGGACAGGGGTAGGGGAGACCCAGTACTTC.

This chain links TRBV30 with TRBJ1-1, with D possibly being TRBD1 (6 bases). V was clipped by 0 bases and J by 4 bases, with 18 bases between them. CDR1 GTSNPN and CDR2 SVGIG come from the germline V gene (reference sequence). The CDR3 runs to 16 residues. CDR3 amino acids: CAWSVLPETGSTEAFF. CDR3 coding DNA: TGTGCCTGGAGTGTTCTCCCAGAAACAGGGAGCACTGAAGCTTTCTTT. The whole variable domain, filled in from reference TRBV30 and TRBJ1-1, reads SQTIHQWPATLVQPVGSPLSLECTVEGTSNPNLYWYRQAAGRGLQLLFYSVGIGQISSEVPQNLSASRPQDRQFILSSKKLLLSDSGFYLCAWSVLPETGSTEAFFGQGTRLTVV.

V is TRBV19 and J is TRBJ1-5; possible D gene TRBD1, 5 bases. The CDR3 runs to 15 residues. CDR1 is LNHDA, CDR2 SQIVND, per germline (reference sequence). V dropped 3 bases and J dropped 7 bases, with 16 bases sitting between them. In DNA, the CDR3 is TGTGCCAGTAGTATCGGGGGGTGGGCCGGGCAGCCCCAGCATTTT. This sequence encodes CASSIGGWAGQPQHF.

The genes are TRBV6-5 and TRBJ1-1; no clear D. Germline CDR1 and CDR2: MNHEY and SVGAGI. The CDR3 totals 15 residues. Trimming removed 0 bases at V and 1 base at J, with 9 bases between. CDR3 DNA: TGTGCCAGCAGTTACTCACTGGGGAGGAACACTGAAGCTTTCTTT. This gives the protein CASSYSLGRNTEAFF.

The chain carries TRBV5-4 and TRBJ2-3, with 10 bases matching TRBD2. The V segment lost 4 bases and the J segment 8 bases; nucleotides outside the gene matches: 10. Germline-derived CDR1 and CDR2 are SGHNT and YYREEE (reference sequence). This CDR3 is 15 amino acids long. This chain's CDR3 is CASSRTSGSQATQYF. The CDR3 bases are TGTGCCAGCAGCCGGACTAGCGGTTCTCAGGCTACGCAGTATTTT.

The chain has TRBV6-5 and TRBJ1-1; D remains ambiguous. Germline CDR1 is MNHEY and CDR2 is SVGAGI. Between the trimmed V and J ends, which lost 2 bases and 1 base, there was a span of 14 bases. This CDR3 has 16 amino acids. The CDR3 nucleotides read TGTGCCAGCAGTTACACTTTAACGGGTTGGAACACTGAAGCTTTCTTT. It yields the protein CASSYTLTGWNTEAFF.

The chain joins TRBV29-1 to TRBJ1-2; no definite D call. CDR1 is SQVTM and CDR2 is ANQGSEA in the germline V gene. V lost 1 base and J lost 5, with 11 bases in between. The CDR3 extends over 13 amino acids. CDR3 loop: CSVEGAGGYGYTF. The CDR3, as DNA: TGCAGCGTTGAAGGGGCTGGAGGGTATGGCTACACCTTC.